These T cell receptor beta chains were read from a single sample in a study of EBV T-cell therapy then PD-1 blockade in nasopharyngeal carcinoma. Using immunoSEQ multiplex PCR, the repertoire was profiled, and TCRdb retains in-frame clones only, with some absent. This sample has some 17,000 clones, with around 80% found just once. These receptors' targets are unknown. The sequencing here drew on CD8+ T cells from blood, taken at day 0 from a patient whose treatment included autologous EBV-specific T cells and nivolumab. The receptors originated from a man between 35 and 55 years old with nasopharyngeal carcinoma. CDR3s include the opening cysteine and the closing phenylalanine or tryptophan. D genes are given only for firm matches. Clone size is given for some rows only: seen once, a few or many times, or a class if the clone is expanded.

15 - TRBJ2-7 TRBV3-1/TRBV3-2 - TGTGCCAGCAGCCTCGGACCGATAACCTCCCACGAGCAGTACTTC CASSLGPITSHEQYF
16 - TRBJ2-2 TRBV9 - TGTGCCAGCAGCGTAGTAGTAGGGCTGGGCACCGGGGAGCTGTTTTTT CASSVVVGLGTGELFF
14 - TRBJ2-7 TRBV5-4 - TGTGCCAGCAGCTTGACAGAAATCTCCTACGAGCAGTACTTC CASSLTEISYEQYF
11 - TRBJ1-2 TRBV29-1 - TGCAGCGTTGGACAGATCTATGGCTACACCTTC CSVGQIYGYTF
19 TRBD1 TRBJ2-6 TRBV3-1/TRBV3-2 once TGTGCCAGCAGCCATCATCCCGGGACAGGGTTCTCTGGGGCCAACGTCCTGACTTTC CASSHHPGTGFSGANVLTF
15 - TRBJ2-3 TRBV27 - TGTGCCAGCAGTCCGGACACCGCTAGCACAGATACGCAGTATTTT CASSPDTASTDTQYF
13 - TRBJ1-1 TRBV4-3 - TGCGCCAGCAGCCCCGGGACTGACACTGAAGCTTTCTTT CASSPGTDTEAFF
14 - TRBJ1-2 TRBV12-5 - TGTGCTAGTGGTTCGACAGACCCGCCAGGGGGCTACACCTTC CASGSTDPPGGYTF
14 - TRBJ1-5 TRBV30 - TGTGCCTGGAGTCTGTCCCCAAGCAATCAGCCCCAGCATTTT CAWSLSPSNQPQHF
18 - TRBJ1-1 TRBV4-3 - TGCGCCAGCAGCCCATTTCCCGGGGGCGGGGGGGTAAACACTGAAGCTTTCTTT CASSPFPGGGGVNTEAFF
12 - TRBJ1-4 TRBV27 once TGTGCCAGCAGTGCGCCAAAAGGTGAACTGTTTTTT CASSAPKGELFF
14 TRBD2 TRBJ2-5 TRBV14 - TGTGCCAGCAGCCGCCTAGCGGGGGTAGAGACCCAGTACTTC CASSRLAGVETQYF
19 - TRBJ1-2 TRBV4-3 - TGCGCCAGCAGCCAAGATGAGAGGCCGGGGGGACCTATTGGGGAGGGCTACACCTTC CASSQDERPGGPIGEGYTF
13 TRBD1 TRBJ2-7 TRBV4-1 - TGCGCCAGCAGCCCTGGGACAGCCGACGAGCAGTACTTC CASSPGTADEQYF
17 TRBD1 TRBJ2-3 TRBV5-4 few TGTGCCAGCAGCATACCTGGGACAGGGTCGACTCCAGATACGCAGTATTTT CASSIPGTGSTPDTQYF
16 TRBD2 TRBJ2-1 TRBV9 - TGTGCCAGCAGCGTAGTGGGGACTAGCGGTTACAATGAGCAGTTCTTC CASSVVGTSGYNEQFF
14 - TRBJ1-2 TRBV25-1 - TGTGCCAGCAGTGAATGGGGCCGCGGCCCGGGCTACACCTTC CASSEWGRGPGYTF
15 - TRBJ2-1 TRBV6-5 - TGTGCCAGCAGTTACGCGTTCGGGGTTGGCGATGAGCAGTTCTTC CASSYAFGVGDEQFF
16 TRBD2 TRBJ2-3 TRBV6-4 - TGTGCCAGCAGTGACGGGACTAGCGGGGGGGCAGATACGCAGTATTTT CASSDGTSGGADTQYF
14 TRBD1 TRBJ2-7 TRBV24-1 - TGTGCCACCAGTGATTTGGGACAGGGGGCCGAGCAGTACTTC CATSDLGQGAEQYF
13 - TRBJ1-2 TRBV29-1 - TGCAGCGTTGCTGGGCCAGGGCAGAAAGGCTACACCTTC CSVAGPGQKGYTF
15 TRBD1 TRBJ2-7 TRBV20-1 - TGCAGTGCTAGTCGCCCGGGACAGGGTAGTCCCGAGCAGTACTTC CSASRPGQGSPEQYF
16 TRBD1 TRBJ2-3 TRBV10-3 - TGTGCCATCAGTGAGTCGGACAGGGTTCCCGCGAATGGGCAGTATTTT CAISESDRVPANGQYF
19 TRBD1 TRBJ1-2 TRBV5-6 - TGTGCCAGCAGCCCCACACCGGGGACAGGGTCACTTCTGCACTATGGCTACACCTTC CASSPTPGTGSLLHYGYTF
11 TRBD1 TRBJ1-2 TRBV2 - TGTGCCCGACAGGGAACCTATGGCTACACCTTC CARQGTYGYTF
15 - TRBJ1-5 TRBV23-1 - TGCGCCAGCAGTCACAGACGGGAATGCACCCAGCCCCAGCATTTT CASSHRRECTQPQHF
14 - TRBJ1-5 TRBV29-1 - TGCAGCGTTGAAGTGGGAGGGTCAAATCAGCCCCAGCATTTT CSVEVGGSNQPQHF
16 TRBD1 TRBJ2-7 TRBV4-1 few TGCGCCAGCAGCCAAGGGTTTGGCAGGGGGTCCTACGAGCAGTACTTC CASSQGFGRGSYEQYF
17 - TRBJ1-1 TRBV7-2 - TGTGCCAGCAGCTTATCGTCCAGGGGCTTATGGAACACTGAAGCTTTCTTT CASSLSSRGLWNTEAFF
15 - TRBJ1-3 TRBV4-3 - TGCGCCAGCAGCCCAACGCGGGGCGCCGGAAACACCATATATTTT CASSPTRGAGNTIYF
15 - TRBJ2-7 TRBV9 - TGTGCCAGCAGCGTATGGCAGGGATCAACCTACGAGCAGTACTTC CASSVWQGSTYEQYF
19 - TRBJ1-1 TRBV7-9 once TGTGCCAGCAGCTTACCGGGACACAGTAAAGGGTCCCCGAACACTGAAGCTTTCTTT CASSLPGHSKGSPNTEAFF
10 - TRBJ1-1 TRBV2 once TGTGCCAGCAGTGTAGGGCCCGCTTTCTTT CASSVGPAFF
15 - TRBJ1-2 TRBV13 - TGTGCCAGCAGCACATCCGGGTCCCGGGCATCTGGCTACACCTTC CASSTSGSRASGYTF
17 TRBD1 TRBJ2-1 TRBV5-4 - TGTGCCAGCAGCTTACCCGAAGGACAGGGGGTTTCCAATGAGCAGTTCTTC CASSLPEGQGVSNEQFF
17 TRBD1 TRBJ1-5 TRBV7-9 - TGTGCCAGCAGCCATGGGACAGGGCCTTATAGCAATCAGCCCCAGCATTTT CASSHGTGPYSNQPQHF
16 TRBD2 TRBJ2-3 TRBV9 - TGTGCCAGCAGCGTAGTAAAGCGGGGTAGCACAGATACGCAGTATTTT CASSVVKRGSTDTQYF
13 TRBD1 TRBJ1-2 TRBV28 - TGTGCCAGCAGCTGGGGGACAGGGCATGGCTACACCTTC CASSWGTGHGYTF
15 - TRBJ2-6 TRBV5-5 - TGTGCCAGCAGCTCCGGACAGGGACTATTCAACGTCCTGACTTTC CASSSGQGLFNVLTF
15 - TRBJ2-7 TRBV19 few TGTGCCAGTAGTATATCCGGGAGAGGGGTCTACGAGCAGTACTTC CASSISGRGVYEQYF
16 - TRBJ2-1 TRBV6-1 few TGTGCCAGCAGTGACGATATACAGGTCGCAAGCAATGAGCAGTTCTTC CASSDDIQVASNEQFF
15 - TRBJ2-7 TRBV4-3 - TGCGCCAGCAGCCAAGTCCGCCGGGGCGCATACGAGCAGTACTTC CASSQVRRGAYEQYF
16 - TRBJ1-6 TRBV23-1 few TGCGCCACCCTGAGGGGGGGGGCCCCCTATAATTCACCCCTCCACTTT CATLRGGAPYNSPLHF
15 - TRBJ2-1 TRBV5-8 - TGTGCCAGCAGCTCCCGGAGGTCTCGGGTTAATGAGCAGTTCTTC CASSSRRSRVNEQFF
14 TRBD2 TRBJ2-7 TRBV5-5 - TGTGCCAGCAGCTTGATCGTAGCGGGGCTCGAGCAGTACTTC CASSLIVAGLEQYF
13 - TRBJ1-1 TRBV27 - TGTGCCAGCAGTCGGGGACAGAACACTGAAGCTTTCTTT CASSRGQNTEAFF
12 - TRBJ1-2 TRBV27 once TGTGCCAGCAGTCCCGGCGCCTATGGCTACACCTTC CASSPGAYGYTF
13 TRBD1 TRBJ1-1 TRBV11-1 once TGTGCCAGCAGCTTAGAGGGGACAGGGCCAGCTTTCTTT CASSLEGTGPAFF
15 TRBD1 TRBJ2-7 TRBV7-2 - TGTGCCAGCAGTTTCCGGGACAGGGGTCCGTACGAGCAGTACTTC CASSFRDRGPYEQYF
15 TRBD2 TRBJ2-1 TRBV7-9 - TGTGCCAGCAGCCAAGCGGGGGGCGGCAGCGATGAGCAGTTCTTC CASSQAGGGSDEQFF
15 - TRBJ1-4 TRBV7-6 - TGTGCCAGCAGCTTAGACCAGGGCCTCAATGAAAAACTGTTTTTT CASSLDQGLNEKLFF
20 - TRBJ2-2 TRBV21-1 - TGTGCCAGCAGCAAAGCAGAAGTGATGATAGGGGGCACCAACACCGGGGAGCTGTTTTTT CASSKAEVMIGGTNTGELFF
15 - TRBJ1-2 TRBV5-1 - TGCGCCAGCAGCTTGTTGGACGGGGGAGCATACGGCTACACCTTC CASSLLDGGAYGYTF
13 - TRBJ2-2 TRBV19 - TGTGCCAGTACTAATATGAGCCCCGGGGAGCTGTTTTTT CASTNMSPGELFF